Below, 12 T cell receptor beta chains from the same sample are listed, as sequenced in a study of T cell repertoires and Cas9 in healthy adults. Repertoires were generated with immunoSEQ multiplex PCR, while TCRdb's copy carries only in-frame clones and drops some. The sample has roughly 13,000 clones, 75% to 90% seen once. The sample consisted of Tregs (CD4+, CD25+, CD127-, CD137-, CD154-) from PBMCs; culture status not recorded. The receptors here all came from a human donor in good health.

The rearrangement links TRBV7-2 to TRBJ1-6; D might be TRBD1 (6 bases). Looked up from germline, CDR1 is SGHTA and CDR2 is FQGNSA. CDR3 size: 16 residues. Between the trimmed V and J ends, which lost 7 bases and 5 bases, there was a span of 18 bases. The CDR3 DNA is TGTGCCAGCATGGTAACCGGGACAAAAAATAATTCACCCCTCCACTTT. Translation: CASMVTGTKNNSPLHF.

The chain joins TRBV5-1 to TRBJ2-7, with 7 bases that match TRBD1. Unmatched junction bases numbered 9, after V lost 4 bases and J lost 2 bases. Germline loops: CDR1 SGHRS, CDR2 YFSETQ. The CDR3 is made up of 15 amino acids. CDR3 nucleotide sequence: TGCGCCAGCAGCCGCCTGGGGACAGCTACCTACGAGCAGTACTTC. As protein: CASSRLGTATYEQYF.

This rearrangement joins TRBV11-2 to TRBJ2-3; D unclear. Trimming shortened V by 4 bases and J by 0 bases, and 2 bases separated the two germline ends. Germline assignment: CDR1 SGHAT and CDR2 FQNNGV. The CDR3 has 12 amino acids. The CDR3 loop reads CASSSSTDTQYF. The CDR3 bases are TGTGCCAGCAGCTCCAGCACAGATACGCAGTATTTT.

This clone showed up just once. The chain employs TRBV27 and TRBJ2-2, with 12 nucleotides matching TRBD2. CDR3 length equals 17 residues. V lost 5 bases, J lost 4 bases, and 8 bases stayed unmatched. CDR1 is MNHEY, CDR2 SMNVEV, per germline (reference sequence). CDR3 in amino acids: CASSPDASGRATGELFF. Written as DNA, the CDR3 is TGTGCCAGCAGTCCCGACGCTAGCGGGAGGGCCACCGGGGAGCTGTTTTTT.

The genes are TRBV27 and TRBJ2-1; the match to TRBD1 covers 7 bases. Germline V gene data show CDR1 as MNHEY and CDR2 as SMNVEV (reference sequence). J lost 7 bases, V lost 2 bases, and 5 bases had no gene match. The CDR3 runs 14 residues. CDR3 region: CASSLGTVPNEQFF. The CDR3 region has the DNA TGTGCCAGCAGTTTAGGGACAGTGCCTAATGAGCAGTTCTTC.

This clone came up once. The CDR3 here is CARSLSLRGVRHNEQFF. The CDR3 DNA reads as TGTGCCAGAAGCTTGTCCCTCCGCGGGGTGCGACACAATGAGCAGTTCTTC. The chain is built from TRBV5-3 and TRBJ2-1; maybe TRBD2 (6 bases). TRBV5-3 counts as an open reading frame of uncertain function. The CDR3 contains 17 residues. Trimming removed 1 base at V and 5 bases at J, with 19 bases between.

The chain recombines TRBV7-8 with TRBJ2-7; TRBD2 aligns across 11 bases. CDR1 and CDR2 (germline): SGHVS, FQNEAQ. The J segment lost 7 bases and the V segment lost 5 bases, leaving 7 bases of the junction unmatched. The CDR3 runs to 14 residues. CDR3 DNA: TGTGCCAGCAGCCCGGGACTAGCGGTCGGGGAGCAGTACGTC. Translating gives CASSPGLAVGEQYV.

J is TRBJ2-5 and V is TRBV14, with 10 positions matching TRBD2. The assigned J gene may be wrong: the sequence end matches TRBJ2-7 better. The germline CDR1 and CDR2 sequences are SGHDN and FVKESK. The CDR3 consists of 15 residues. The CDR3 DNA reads TGTGCCAGCAGCCAAACTAGCGGGGTGTCCTACGAGCAGTACTTC. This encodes CASSQTSGVSYEQYF.

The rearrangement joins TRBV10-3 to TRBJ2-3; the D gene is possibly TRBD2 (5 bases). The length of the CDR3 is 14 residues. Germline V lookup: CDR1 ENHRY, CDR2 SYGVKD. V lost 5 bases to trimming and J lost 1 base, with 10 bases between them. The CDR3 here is CAISLSGGTDTQYF. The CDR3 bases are TGTGCCATCAGTCTTTCCGGGGGCACAGATACGCAGTATTTT.

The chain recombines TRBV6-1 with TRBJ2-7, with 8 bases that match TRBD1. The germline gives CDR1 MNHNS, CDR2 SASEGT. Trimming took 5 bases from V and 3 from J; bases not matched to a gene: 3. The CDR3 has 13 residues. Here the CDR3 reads CASSLTGDYEQYF. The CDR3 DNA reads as TGTGCCAGCAGTTTGACAGGGGACTACGAGCAGTACTTC.

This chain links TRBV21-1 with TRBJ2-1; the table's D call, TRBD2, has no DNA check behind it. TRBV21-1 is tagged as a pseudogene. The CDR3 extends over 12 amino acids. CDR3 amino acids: CASSPPRREQFF. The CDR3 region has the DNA TGTGCCAGCAGCCCGCCGAGGCGAGAGCAGTTCTTC.

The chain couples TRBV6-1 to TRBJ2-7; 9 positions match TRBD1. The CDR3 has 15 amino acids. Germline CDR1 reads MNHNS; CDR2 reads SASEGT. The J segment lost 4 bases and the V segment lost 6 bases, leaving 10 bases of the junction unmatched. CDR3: CASSAPGQGKYEQYF. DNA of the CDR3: TGTGCCAGCAGCGCACCGGGACAGGGCAAATACGAGCAGTACTTC.